This T cell receptor (beta chain) is drawn from a study of technical replicates of blood from a few donors. Method: immunoSEQ multiplex PCR; TCRdb's copy keeps in-frame clones and lacks some. The table has 70,000 to 95,000 clones, 95% to 98% seen once. The sequence came from a human donor in good health. Sequencing input: T cells isolated from PBMCs.

The CDR3: CASGSGGARETQYF. CDR3 nucleotides: TGTGCCAGCGGAAGCGGGGGGGCCCGAGAGACCCAGTACTTC. The chain combines TRBV19 with TRBJ2-5; 10 bases align to TRBD2. CDR3 length: 14 amino acids. The germline gives CDR1 LNHDA, CDR2 SQIVND (reference sequence). V trimming: 9 bases; J trimming: 4 bases; junction bases outside the gene matches: 8.